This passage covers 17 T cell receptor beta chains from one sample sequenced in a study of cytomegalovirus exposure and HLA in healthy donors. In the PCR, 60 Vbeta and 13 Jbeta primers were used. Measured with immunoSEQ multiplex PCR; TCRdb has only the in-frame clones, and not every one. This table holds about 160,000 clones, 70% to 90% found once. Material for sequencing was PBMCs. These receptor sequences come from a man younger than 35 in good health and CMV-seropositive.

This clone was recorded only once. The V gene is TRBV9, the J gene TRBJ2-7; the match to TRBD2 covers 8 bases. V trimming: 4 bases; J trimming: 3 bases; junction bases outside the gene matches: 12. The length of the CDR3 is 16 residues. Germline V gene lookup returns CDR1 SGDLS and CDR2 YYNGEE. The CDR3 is CASSPAAAGVFYEQYF. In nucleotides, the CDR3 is TGTGCCAGCAGCCCCGCTGCAGCGGGAGTCTTCTACGAGCAGTACTTC.

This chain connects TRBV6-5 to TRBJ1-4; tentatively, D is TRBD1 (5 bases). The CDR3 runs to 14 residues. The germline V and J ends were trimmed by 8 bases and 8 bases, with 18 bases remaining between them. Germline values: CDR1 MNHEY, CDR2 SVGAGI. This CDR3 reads CASRNYGADEKLFF. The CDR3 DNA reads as TGTGCCAGCCGCAATTATGGGGCAGACGAAAAACTGTTTTTT.

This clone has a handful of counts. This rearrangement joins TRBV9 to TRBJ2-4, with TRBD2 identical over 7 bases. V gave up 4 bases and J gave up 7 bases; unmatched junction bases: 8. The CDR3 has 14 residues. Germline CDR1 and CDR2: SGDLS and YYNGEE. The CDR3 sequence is CASSPGGLENIQYF. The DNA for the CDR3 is TGTGCCAGCAGCCCGGGGGGACTGGAGAACATTCAGTACTTC.

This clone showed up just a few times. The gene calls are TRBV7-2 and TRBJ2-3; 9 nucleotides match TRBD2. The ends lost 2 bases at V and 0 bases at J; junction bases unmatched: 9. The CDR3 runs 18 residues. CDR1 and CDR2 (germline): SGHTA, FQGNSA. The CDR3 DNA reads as TGTGCCAGCAGCTTAATGAGTAGCGGGGGATCTAGCACAGATACGCAGTATTTT. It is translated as CASSLMSSGGSSTDTQYF.

CDR3 sequence: CASSRGQGSYNSPLHF. Written as DNA, the CDR3 is TGCGCCAGCAGCCGAGGACAGGGCTCCTATAATTCACCCCTCCACTTT. The chain employs TRBV5-1 and TRBJ1-6, with 8 bases identical to TRBD1. The CDR3 is 16 residues long. V shed 4 bases and J 0 bases; nucleotides not matched to a gene: 3. CDR1 and CDR2 from the germline V gene are SGHRS and YFSETQ.

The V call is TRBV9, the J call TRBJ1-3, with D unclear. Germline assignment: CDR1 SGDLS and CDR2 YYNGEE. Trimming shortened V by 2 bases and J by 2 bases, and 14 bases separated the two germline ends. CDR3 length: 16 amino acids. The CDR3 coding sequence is TGTGCCAGCAGCGTCGCCGGCGGGGAGCCTGGAAACACCATATATTTT. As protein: CASSVAGGEPGNTIYF.

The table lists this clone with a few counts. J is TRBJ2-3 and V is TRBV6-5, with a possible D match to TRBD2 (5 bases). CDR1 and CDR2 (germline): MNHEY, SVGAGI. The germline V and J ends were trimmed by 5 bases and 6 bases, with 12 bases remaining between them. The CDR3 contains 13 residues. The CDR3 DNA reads TGTGCCAGCAGTGCCGGACTGTTGGATACGCAGTATTTT. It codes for CASSAGLLDTQYF.

The CDR3 DNA reads TGTGCCATCAGTGAAGGGGGCGGCTACACCTTC. It codes for CAISEGGGYTF. The genes are TRBV10-3 and TRBJ1-2, with 7 bases lining up with TRBD1. The V segment lost 3 bases and the J segment 8 bases; nucleotides outside the gene matches: 0. Looked up from germline, CDR1 is ENHRY and CDR2 is SYGVKD. The CDR3 is 11 amino acids.

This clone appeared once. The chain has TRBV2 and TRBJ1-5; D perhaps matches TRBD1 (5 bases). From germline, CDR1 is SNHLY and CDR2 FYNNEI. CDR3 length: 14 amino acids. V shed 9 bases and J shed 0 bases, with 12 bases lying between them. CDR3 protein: CASQQAYSNQPQHF. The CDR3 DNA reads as TGTGCCAGTCAACAGGCTTATAGCAATCAGCCCCAGCATTTT.

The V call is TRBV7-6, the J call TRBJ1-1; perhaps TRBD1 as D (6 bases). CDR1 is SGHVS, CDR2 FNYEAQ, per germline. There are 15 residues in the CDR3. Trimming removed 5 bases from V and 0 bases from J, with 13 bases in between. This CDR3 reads CASSPGQRMNTEAFF. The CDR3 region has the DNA TGTGCCAGCAGCCCTGGACAGAGAATGAACACTGAAGCTTTCTTT.

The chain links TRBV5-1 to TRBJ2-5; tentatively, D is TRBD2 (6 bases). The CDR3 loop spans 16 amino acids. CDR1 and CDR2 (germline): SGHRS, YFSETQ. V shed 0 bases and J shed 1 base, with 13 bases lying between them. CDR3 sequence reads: CASSLGDSSIQETQYF. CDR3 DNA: TGCGCCAGCAGCTTGGGGGACTCGAGTATCCAAGAGACCCAGTACTTC.

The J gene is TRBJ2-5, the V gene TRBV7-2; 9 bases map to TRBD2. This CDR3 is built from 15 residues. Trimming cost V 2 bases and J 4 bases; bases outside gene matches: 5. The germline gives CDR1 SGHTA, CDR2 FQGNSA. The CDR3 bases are TGTGCCAGCAGCTTAAGGCGGGGGGGGGTAGAGACCCAGTACTTC. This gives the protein CASSLRRGGVETQYF. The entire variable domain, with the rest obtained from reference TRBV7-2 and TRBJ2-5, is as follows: GAGVSQSPSNKVTEKGKDVELRCDPISGHTALYWYRQSLGQGLEFLIYFQGNSAPDKSGLPSDRFSAERTGGSVSTLTIQRTQQEDSAVYLCASSLRRGGVETQYFGPGTRLLVL.

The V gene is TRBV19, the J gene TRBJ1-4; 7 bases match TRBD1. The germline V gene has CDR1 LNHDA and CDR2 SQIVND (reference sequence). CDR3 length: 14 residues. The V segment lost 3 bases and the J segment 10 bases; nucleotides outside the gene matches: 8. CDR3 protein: CASSITGVIGKLFF. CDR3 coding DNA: TGTGCCAGTAGTATCACAGGGGTTATCGGAAAACTGTTTTTT.

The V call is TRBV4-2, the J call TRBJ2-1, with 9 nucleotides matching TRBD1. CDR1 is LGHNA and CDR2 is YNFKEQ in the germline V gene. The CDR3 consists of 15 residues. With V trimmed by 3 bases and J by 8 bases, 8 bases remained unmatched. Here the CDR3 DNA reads TGTGCCAGCAGCCACTCTCGACAGGGGGTGGATGAGCAGTTCTTC. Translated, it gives CASSHSRQGVDEQFF.

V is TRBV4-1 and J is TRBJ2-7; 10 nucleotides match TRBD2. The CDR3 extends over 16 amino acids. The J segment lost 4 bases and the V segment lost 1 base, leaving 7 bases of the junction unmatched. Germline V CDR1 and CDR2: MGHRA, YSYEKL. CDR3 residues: CASSQGILAGIYEQYF. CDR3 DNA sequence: TGCGCCAGCAGCCAAGGTATACTAGCGGGGATTTACGAGCAGTACTTC.

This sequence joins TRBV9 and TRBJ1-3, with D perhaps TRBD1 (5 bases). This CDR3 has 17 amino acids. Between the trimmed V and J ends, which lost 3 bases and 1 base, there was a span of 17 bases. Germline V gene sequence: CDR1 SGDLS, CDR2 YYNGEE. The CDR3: CASSGGGTANSGNTIYF. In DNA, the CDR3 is TGTGCCAGCAGCGGGGGGGGGACGGCGAATTCTGGAAACACCATATATTTT.

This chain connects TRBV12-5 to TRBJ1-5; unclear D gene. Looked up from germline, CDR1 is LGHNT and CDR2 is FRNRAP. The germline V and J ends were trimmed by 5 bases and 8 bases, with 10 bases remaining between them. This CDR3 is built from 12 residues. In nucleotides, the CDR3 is TGTGCTAGTGGTCCTCACGGTGAGCCCCAGCATTTT. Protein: CASGPHGEPQHF.